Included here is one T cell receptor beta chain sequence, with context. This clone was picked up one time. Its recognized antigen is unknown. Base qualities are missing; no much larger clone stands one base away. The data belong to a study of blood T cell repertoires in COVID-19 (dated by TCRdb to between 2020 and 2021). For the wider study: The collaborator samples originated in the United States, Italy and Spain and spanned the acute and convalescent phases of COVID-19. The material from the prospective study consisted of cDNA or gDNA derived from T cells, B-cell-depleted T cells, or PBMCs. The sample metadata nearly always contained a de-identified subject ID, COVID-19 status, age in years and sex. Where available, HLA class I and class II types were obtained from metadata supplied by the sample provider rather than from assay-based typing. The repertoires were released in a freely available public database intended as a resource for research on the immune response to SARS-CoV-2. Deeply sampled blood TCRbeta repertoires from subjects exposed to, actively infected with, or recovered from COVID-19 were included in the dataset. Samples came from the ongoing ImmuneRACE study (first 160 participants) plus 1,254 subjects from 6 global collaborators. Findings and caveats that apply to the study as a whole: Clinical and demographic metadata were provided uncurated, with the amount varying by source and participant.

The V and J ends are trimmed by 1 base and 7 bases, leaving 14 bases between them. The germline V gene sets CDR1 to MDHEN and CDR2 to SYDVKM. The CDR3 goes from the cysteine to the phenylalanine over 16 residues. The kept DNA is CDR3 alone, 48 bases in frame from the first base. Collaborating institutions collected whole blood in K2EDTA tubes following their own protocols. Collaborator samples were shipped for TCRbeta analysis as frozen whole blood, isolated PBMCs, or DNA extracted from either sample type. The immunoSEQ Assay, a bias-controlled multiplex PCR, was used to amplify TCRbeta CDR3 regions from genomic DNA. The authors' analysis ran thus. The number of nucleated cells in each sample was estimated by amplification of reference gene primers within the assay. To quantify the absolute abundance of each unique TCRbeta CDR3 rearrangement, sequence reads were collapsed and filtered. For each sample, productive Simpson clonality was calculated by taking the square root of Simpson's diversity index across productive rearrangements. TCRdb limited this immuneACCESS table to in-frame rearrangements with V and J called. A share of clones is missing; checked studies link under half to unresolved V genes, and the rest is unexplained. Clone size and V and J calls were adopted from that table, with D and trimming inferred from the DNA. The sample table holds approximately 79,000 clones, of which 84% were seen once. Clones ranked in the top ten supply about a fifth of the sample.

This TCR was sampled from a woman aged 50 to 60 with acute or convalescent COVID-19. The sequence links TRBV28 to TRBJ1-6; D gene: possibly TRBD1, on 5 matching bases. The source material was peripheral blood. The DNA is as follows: TGTGCCAGCAGTTTATCCAGGGTGGAGGGCAATTCACCCCTCCACTTT. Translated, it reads CASSLSRVEGNSPLHF.